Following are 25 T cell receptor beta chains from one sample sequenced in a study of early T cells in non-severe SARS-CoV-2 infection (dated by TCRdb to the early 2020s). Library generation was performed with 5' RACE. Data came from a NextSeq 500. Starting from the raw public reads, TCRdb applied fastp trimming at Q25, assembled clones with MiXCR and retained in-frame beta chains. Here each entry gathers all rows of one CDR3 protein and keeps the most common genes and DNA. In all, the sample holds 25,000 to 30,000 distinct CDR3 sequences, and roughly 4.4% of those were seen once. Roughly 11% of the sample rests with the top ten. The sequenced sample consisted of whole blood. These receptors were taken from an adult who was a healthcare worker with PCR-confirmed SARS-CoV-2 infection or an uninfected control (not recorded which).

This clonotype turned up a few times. The CDR3 sequence is CSATLTQETQYF. As DNA, the CDR3 is TGCAGTGCAACACTGACCCAAGAGACCCAGTACTTC. This chain uses TRBV20-1 with TRBJ2-5, with unresolved D. The CDR3 totals 12 residues. V was trimmed by 6 bases and J by 1 base, leaving 9 bases between them. Germline V gene sequence: CDR1 DFQATT, CDR2 SNEGSKA (reference sequence).

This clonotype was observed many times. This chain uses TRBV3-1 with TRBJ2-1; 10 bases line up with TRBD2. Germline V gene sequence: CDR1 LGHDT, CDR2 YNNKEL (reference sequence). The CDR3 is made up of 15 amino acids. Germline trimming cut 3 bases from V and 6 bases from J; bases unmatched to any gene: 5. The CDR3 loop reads CASSHPSGRANEQFF. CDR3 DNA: TGTGCCAGCAGCCATCCCAGCGGGAGGGCCAATGAGCAGTTCTTC.

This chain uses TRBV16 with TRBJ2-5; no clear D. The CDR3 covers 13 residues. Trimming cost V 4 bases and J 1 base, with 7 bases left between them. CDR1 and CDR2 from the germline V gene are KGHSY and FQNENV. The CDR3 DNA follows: TGTGCCAGCAGCCTAGACACCCAAGAGACCCAGTACTTC. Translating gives CASSLDTQETQYF.

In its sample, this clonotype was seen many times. The CDR3 DNA sequence: TGCGCCAGCAGCCAAGATCTAAGAGGCCTAGTCTCCTACGAGCAGTACTTC. As protein: CASSQDLRGLVSYEQYF. This chain connects TRBV4-3 to TRBJ2-7; D ambiguous. The ends were cut back, 0 bases at V and 0 bases at J, with 15 bases in the middle. Germline CDR1 and CDR2: LGHNA and YSLEER. The CDR3 covers 17 residues.

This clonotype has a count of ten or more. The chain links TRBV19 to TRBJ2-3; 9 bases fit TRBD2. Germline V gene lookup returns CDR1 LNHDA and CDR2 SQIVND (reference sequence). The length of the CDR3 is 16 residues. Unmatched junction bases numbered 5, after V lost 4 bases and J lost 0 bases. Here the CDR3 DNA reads TGTGCCAGTAGTAGTGGTCTAGCGGGAAGCACAGATACGCAGTATTTT. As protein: CASSSGLAGSTDTQYF. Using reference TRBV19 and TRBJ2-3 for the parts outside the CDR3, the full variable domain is DGGITQSPKYLFRKEGQNVTLSCEQNLNHDAMYWYRQDPGQGLRLIYYSQIVNDFQKGDIAEGYSVSREKKESFPLTVTSAQKNPTAFYLCASSSGLAGSTDTQYFGPGTRLTVL.

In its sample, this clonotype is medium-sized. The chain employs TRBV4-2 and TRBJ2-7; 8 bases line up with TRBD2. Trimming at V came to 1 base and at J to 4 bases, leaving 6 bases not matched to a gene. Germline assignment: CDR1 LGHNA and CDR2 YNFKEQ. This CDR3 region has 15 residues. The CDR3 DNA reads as TGTGCCAGCAGCCAAGTCGAGCGGGAGTCTTACGAGCAGTACTTC. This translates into CASSQVERESYEQYF.

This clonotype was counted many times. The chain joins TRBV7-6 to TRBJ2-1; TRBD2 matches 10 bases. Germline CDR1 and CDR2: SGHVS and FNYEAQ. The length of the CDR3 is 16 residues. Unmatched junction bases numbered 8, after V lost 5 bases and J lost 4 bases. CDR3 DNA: TGTGCCAGCAGCGACCTCGGGACTAGCGCTTACAATGAGCAGTTCTTC. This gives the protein CASSDLGTSAYNEQFF.

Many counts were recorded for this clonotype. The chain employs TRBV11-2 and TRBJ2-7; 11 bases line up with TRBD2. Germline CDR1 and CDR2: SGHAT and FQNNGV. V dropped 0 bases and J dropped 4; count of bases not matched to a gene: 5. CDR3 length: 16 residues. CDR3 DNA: TGTGCCAGCAGCTTAGATGTATTAGCGGGAGGGTACGAGCAGTACTTC. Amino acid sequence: CASSLDVLAGGYEQYF.

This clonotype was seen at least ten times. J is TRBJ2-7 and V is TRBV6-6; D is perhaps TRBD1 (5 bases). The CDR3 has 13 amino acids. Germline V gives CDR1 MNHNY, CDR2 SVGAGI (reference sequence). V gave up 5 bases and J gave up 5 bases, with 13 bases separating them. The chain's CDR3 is CASSETTVHEQYF. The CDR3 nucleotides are TGTGCCAGCAGTGAGACGACAGTCCACGAGCAGTACTTC.

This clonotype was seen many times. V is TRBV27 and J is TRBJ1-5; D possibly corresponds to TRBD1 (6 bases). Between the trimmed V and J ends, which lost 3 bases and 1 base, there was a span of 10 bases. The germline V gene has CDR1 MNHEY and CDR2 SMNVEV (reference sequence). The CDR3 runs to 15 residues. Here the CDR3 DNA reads TGTGCCAGCAGTTTGGCGGGGGCGAGCAATCAGCCCCAGCATTTT. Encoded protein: CASSLAGASNQPQHF.

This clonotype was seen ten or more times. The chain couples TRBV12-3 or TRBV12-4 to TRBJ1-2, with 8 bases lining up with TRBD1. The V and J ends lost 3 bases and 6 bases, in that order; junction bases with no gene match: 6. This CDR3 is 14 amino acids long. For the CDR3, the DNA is TGTGCCAGCAGTTTCAGGGGGCTTACGCATGGCTACACCTTC. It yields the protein CASSFRGLTHGYTF.

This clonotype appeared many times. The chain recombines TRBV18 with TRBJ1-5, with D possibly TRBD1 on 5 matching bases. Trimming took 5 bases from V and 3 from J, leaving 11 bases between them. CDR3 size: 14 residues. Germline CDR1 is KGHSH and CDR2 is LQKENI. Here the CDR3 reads CASSMGPYNQPQHF. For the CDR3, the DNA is TGTGCCAGCTCAATGGGACCGTACAATCAGCCCCAGCATTTT.

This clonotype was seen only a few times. The CDR3 region is CASSLAIGPQETQYF. The DNA for the CDR3 is TGTGCCAGTTCTCTGGCTATAGGACCACAAGAGACCCAGTACTTC. The chain joins TRBV6-2 or TRBV6-3 to TRBJ2-5, with no clear D. With 9 bases removed from V and 2 bases from J, the gap between germline ends came to 19 bases. This CDR3 comprises 15 residues. Germline V gives CDR1 MNHEY, CDR2 SVGEGT.

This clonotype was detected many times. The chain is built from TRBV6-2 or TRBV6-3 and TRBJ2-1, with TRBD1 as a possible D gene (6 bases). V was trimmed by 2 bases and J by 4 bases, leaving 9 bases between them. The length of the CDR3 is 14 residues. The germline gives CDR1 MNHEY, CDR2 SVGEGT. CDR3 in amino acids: CASSYGDKYNEQFF. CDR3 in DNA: TGTGCCAGCAGTTACGGGGACAAATACAATGAGCAGTTCTTC.

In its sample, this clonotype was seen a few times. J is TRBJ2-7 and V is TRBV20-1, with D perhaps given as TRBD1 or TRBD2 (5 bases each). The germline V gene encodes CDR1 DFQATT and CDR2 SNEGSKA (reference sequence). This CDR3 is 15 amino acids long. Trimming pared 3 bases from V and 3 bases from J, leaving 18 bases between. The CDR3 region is CSASRPGTAVYEQYF. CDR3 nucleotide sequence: TGCAGTGCTAGTCGCCCCGGGACCGCGGTCTACGAGCAGTACTTC.

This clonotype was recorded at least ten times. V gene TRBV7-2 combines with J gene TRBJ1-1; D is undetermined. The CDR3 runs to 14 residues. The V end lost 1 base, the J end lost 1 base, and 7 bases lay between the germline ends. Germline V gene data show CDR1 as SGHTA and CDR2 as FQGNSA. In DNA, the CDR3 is TGTGCCAGCAGCTTAGTGGAGCAGAACACTGAAGCTTTCTTT. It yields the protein CASSLVEQNTEAFF.

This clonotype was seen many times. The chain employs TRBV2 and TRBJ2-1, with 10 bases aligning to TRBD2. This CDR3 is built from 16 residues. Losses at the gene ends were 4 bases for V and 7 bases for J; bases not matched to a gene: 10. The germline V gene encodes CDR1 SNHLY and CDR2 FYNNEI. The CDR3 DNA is TGTGCCAGCAGTGTCGGCCTAGCGGGAGCTGGTAATGAGCAGTTCTTC. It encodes CASSVGLAGAGNEQFF. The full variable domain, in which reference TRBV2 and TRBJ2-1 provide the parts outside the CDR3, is EPEVTQTPSHQVTQMGQEVILRCVPISNHLYFYWYRQILGQKVEFLVSFYNNEISEKSEIFDDQFSVERPDGSNFTLKIRSTKLEDSAMYFCASSVGLAGAGNEQFFGPGTRLTVL.

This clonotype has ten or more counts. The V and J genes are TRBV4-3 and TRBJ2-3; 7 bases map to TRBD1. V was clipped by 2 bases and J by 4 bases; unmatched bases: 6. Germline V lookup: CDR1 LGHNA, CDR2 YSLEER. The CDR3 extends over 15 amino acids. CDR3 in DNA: TGCGCCAGCAGCCAACAACCGGGACAGTCAGATACGCAGTATTTT. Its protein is CASSQQPGQSDTQYF.

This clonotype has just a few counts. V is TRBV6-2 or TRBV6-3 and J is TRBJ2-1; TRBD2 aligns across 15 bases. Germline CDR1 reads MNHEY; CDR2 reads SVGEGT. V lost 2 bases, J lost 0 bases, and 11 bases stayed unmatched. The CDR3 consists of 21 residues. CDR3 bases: TGTGCCAGCAGTTACACTTATTCCGGGACTAGCGGGGGGAGCTCCTACAATGAGCAGTTCTTC. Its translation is CASSYTYSGTSGGSSYNEQFF.

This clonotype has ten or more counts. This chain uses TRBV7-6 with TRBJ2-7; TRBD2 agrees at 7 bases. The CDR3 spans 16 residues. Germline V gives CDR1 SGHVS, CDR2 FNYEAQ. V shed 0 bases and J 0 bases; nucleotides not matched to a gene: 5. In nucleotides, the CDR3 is TGTGCCAGCAGCTTAGCTTGGGGCGGGAGCTCCTACGAGCAGTACTTC. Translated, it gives CASSLAWGGSSYEQYF.

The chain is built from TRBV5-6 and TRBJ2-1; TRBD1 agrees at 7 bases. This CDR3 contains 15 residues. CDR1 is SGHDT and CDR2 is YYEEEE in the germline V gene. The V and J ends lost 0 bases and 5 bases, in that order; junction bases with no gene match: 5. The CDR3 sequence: CASSLARDRNNEQFF. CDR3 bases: TGTGCCAGCAGCTTGGCAAGGGACAGAAACAATGAGCAGTTCTTC.

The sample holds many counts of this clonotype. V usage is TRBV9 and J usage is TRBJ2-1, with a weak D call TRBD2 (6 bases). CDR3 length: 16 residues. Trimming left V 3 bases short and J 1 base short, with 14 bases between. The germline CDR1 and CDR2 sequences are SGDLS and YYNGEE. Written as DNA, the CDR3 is TGTGCCAGCAGCGCGGGTCCTCTAGCGTCCTACAATGAGCAGTTCTTC. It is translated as CASSAGPLASYNEQFF.

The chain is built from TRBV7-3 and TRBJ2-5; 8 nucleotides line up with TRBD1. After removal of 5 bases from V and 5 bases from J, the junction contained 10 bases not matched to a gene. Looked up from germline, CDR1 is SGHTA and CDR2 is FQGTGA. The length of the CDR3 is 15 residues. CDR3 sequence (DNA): TGTGCCAGCAGCCCGTTGGGACAGGTTGGGGAGACCCAGTACTTC. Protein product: CASSPLGQVGETQYF.

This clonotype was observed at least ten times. The CDR3 region has the DNA TGTGCCAGCAGTTCTCAGGGATCTGGGGCCAACGTCCTGACTTTC. Its translation is CASSSQGSGANVLTF. This sequence joins TRBV28 and TRBJ2-6; tentative D call: TRBD1 (5 bases). The CDR3 is 15 residues long. The ends were cut back, 4 bases at V and 1 base at J, with 8 bases in the middle. Looked up from germline, CDR1 is MDHEN and CDR2 is SYDVKM. The full variable domain, with the rest looked up from reference TRBV28 and TRBJ2-6, is DVKVTQSSRYLVKRTGEKVFLECVQDMDHENMFWYRQDPGLGLRLIYFSYDVKMKEKGDIPEGYSVSREKKERFSLILESASTNQTSMYLCASSSQGSGANVLTFGAGSRLTVL.

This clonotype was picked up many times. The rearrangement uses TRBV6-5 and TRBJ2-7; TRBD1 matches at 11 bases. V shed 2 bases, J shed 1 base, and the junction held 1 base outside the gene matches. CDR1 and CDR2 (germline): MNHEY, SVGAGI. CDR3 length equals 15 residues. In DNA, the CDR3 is TGTGCCAGCAGTTACGGGACAGGGGGATCCTACGAGCAGTACTTC. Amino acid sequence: CASSYGTGGSYEQYF.